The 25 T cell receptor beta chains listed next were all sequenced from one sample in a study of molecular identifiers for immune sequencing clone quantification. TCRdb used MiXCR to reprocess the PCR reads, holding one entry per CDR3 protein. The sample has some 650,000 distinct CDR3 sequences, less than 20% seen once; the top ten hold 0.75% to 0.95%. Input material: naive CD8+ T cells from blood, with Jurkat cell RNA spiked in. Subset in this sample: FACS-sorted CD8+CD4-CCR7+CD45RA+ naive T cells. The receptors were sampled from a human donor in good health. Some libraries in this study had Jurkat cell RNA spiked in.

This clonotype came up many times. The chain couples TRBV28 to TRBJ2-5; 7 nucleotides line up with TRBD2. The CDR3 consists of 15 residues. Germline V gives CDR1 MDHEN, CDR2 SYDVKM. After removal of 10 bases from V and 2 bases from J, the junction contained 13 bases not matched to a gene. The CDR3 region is CATQLQRDGQETQYF. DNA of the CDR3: TGTGCCACTCAACTCCAGCGGGACGGACAAGAGACCCAGTACTTC.

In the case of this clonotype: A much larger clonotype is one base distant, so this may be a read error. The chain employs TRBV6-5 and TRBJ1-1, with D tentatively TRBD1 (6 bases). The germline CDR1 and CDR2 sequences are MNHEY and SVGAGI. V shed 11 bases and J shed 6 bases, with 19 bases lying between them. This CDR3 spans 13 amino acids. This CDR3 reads CAGSPRGGAEAFF. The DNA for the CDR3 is TGTGCCGGCTCTCCCAGGGGAGGGGCTGAAGCTTTCTTT.

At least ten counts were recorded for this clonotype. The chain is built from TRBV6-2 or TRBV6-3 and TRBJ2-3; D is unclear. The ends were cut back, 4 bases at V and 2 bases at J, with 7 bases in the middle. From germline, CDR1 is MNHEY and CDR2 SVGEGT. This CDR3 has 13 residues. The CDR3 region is CASSLVLTDTQYF. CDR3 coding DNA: TGTGCCAGCAGTTTGGTCCTCACAGATACGCAGTATTTT.

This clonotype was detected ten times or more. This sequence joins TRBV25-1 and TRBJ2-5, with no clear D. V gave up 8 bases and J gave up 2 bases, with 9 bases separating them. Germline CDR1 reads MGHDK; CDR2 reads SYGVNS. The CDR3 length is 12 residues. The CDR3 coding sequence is TGTGCCAGCCATGACACGCAAGAGACCCAGTACTTC. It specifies CASHDTQETQYF.

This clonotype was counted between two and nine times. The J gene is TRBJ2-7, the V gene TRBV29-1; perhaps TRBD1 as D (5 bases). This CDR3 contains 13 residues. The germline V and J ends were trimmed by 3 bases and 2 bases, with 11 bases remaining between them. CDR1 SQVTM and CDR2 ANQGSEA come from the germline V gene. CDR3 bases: TGCAGCGTTGAGGTGGGCAGGGCCTACGAGCAGTACTTC. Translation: CSVEVGRAYEQYF.

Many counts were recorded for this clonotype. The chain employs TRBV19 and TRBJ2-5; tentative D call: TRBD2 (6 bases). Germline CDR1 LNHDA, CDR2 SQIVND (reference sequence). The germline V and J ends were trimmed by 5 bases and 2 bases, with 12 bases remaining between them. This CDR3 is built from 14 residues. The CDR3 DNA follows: TGTGCCAGTAGTGGAAATAGCGGACAAGAGACCCAGTACTTC. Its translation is CASSGNSGQETQYF.

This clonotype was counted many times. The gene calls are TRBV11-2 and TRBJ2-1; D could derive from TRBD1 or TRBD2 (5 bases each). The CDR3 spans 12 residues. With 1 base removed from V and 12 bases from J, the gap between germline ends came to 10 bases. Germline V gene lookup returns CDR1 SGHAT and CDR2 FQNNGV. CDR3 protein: CASSLVGVWQFF. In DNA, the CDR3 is TGTGCCAGCAGCTTAGTGGGGGTGTGGCAGTTCTTC.

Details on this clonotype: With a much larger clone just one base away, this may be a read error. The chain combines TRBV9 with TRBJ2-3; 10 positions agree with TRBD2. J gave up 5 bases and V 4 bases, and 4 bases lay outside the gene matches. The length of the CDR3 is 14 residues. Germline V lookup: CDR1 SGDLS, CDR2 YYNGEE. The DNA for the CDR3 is TGTGCCAGCAGCAGCGGGGGGGTGGAAGATACGCAGTATTTT. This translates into CASSSGGVEDTQYF.

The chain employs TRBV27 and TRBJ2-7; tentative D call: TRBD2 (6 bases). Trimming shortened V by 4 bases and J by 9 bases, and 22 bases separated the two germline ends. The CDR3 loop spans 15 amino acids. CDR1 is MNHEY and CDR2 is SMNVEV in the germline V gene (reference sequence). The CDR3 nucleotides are TGTGCCAGCAGTTCCCTTCTAGCGAGAGCCCACGGGCAGTACTTC. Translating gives CASSSLLARAHGQYF.

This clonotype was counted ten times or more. The CDR3 region is CASSIGANTGELFF. The CDR3 DNA is TGTGCCAGTAGTATCGGTGCGAACACCGGGGAGCTGTTTTTT. This rearrangement joins TRBV19 to TRBJ2-2; D is unresolved. V was cut by 3 bases and J by 0 bases, with 5 bases left in between. Per germline, CDR1 LNHDA and CDR2 SQIVND (reference sequence). The CDR3 sequence is 14 residues long.

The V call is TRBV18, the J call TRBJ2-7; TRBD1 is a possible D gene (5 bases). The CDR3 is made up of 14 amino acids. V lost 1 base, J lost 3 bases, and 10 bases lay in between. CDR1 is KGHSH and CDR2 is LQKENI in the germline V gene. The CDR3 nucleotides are TGTGCCAGCTCACCACAGGGGTCGTTCTACGAGCAGTACTTC. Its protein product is CASSPQGSFYEQYF.

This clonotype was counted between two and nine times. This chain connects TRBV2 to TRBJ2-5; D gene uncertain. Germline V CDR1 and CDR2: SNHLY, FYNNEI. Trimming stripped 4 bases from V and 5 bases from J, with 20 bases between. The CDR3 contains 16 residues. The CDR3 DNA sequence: TGTGCCAGCAGTGCGAAAAGAATTACCATAGGGGAGACCCAGTACTTC. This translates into CASSAKRITIGETQYF.

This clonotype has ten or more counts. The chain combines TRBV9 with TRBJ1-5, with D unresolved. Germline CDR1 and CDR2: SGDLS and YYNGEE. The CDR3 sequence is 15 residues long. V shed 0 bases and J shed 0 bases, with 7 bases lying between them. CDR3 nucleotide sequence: TGTGCCAGCAGCGTAGGGTCGGATAGCAATCAGCCCCAGCATTTT. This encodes CASSVGSDSNQPQHF.

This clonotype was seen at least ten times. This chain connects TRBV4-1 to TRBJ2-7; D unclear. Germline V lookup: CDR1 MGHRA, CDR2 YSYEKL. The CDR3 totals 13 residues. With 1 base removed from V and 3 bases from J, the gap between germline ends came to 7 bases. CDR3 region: CASSQGWGYEQYF. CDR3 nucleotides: TGCGCCAGCAGCCAAGGATGGGGCTACGAGCAGTACTTC.

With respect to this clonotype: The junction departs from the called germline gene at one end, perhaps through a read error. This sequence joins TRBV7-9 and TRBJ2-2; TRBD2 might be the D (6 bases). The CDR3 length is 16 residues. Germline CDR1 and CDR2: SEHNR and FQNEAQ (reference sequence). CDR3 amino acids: CASSYRELANTGELLF. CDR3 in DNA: TGTGCCAGCAGCTACCGGGAGCTCGCGAACACCGGGGAGCTGCTTTTT.

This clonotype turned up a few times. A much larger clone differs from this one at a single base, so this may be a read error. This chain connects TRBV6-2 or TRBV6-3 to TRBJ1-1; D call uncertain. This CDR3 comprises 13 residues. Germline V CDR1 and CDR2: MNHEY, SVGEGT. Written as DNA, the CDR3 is TGTGCCAGCAGGTTCACAAGGTACACTGGAGCTTTCTTT. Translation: CASRFTRYTGAFF.

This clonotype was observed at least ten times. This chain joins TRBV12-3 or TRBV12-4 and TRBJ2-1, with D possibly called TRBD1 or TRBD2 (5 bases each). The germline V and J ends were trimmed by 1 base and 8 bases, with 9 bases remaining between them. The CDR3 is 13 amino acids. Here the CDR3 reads CASSLGGSHEQFF. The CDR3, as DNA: TGTGCCAGCAGTTTAGGGGGGAGCCATGAGCAGTTCTTC.

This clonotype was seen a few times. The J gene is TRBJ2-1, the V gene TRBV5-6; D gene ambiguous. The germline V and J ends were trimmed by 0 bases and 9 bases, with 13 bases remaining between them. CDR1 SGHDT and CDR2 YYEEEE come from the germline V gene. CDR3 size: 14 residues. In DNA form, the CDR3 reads TGTGCCAGCAGCTTGGTGCTGAATCAGGCTGAGCAGTTCTTC. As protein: CASSLVLNQAEQFF.

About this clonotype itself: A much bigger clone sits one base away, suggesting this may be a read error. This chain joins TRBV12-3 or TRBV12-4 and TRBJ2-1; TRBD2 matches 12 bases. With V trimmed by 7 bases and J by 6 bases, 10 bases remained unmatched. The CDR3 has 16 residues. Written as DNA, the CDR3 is TGTGCCAGCAACACCCTACTAGCGGGGGGATCCAATGAGCAGTTCTTC. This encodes CASNTLLAGGSNEQFF.

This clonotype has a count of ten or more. The CDR3 bases are TGTGCCAGCAGCACGACAGGGAATCAGCCCCAGCATTTT. Protein sequence: CASSTTGNQPQHF. This sequence joins TRBV7-9 and TRBJ1-5, with TRBD1 matching 7 bases. The CDR3 contains 13 residues. Germline CDR1 is SEHNR and CDR2 is FQNEAQ (reference sequence). V was pared by 5 bases and J by 4 bases, with 2 bases of the junction left unmatched.

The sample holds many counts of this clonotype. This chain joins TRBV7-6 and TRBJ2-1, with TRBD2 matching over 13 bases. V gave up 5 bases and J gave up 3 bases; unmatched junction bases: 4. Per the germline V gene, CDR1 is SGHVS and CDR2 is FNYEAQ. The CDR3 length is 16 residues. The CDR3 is CASSPGTSGIYNEQFF. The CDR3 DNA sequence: TGTGCCAGCAGCCCGGGGACTAGCGGGATCTACAATGAGCAGTTCTTC.

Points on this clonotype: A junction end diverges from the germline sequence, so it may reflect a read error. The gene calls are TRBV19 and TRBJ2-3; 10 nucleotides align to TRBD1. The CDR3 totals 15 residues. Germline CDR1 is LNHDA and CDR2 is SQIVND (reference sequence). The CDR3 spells CAGSTGTGVIDTQYF. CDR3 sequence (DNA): TGTGCCGGTAGTACCGGGACAGGGGTTATAGATACGCAGTATTTT.

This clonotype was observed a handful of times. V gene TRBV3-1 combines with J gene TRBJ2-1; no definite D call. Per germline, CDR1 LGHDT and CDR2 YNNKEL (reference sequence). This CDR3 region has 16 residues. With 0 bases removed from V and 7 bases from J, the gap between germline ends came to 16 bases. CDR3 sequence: CASSQDGERLGNEQFF. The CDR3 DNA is TGTGCCAGCAGCCAAGATGGGGAACGGCTGGGGAATGAGCAGTTCTTC.

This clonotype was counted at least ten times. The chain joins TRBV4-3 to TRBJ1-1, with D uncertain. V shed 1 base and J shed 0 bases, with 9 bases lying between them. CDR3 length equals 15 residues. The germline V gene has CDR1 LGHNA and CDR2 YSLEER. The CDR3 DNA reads TGCGCCAGCAGCCAAGGCGGTTTAATGAACACTGAAGCTTTCTTT. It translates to CASSQGGLMNTEAFF.

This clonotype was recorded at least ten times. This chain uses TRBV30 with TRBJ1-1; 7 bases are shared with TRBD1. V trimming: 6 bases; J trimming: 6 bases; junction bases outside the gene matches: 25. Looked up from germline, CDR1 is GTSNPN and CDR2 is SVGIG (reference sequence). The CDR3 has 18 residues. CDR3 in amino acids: CACRSGQQGTFEGAEAFF. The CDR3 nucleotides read TGTGCCTGCCGATCAGGGCAACAGGGGACTTTCGAAGGGGCTGAAGCTTTCTTT.